This T cell receptor (beta chain) was captured by sequencing in a study of neurological immune-mediated disorders. Findings and limits, study-wide: Multiple sclerosis was found to have the least TCR clonal expansion, below healthy controls, and HTLV-1-associated myelopathy the most.

PBMCs stored at -80 C, 2 million in total, were the source of the unsorted libraries. This clonotype was observed many times. As yet, its antigen is unknown. Synthesis of cDNA was performed by 5'RACE using 10-nucleotide random UMIs. TCRdb analysed the 5' RACE reads with MiXCR anew, one entry per CDR3 protein. Altogether 77,000 or so distinct CDR3 sequences are present, around 9.9% being singletons, with the ten largest covering 1.7%. The specimen sequenced was PBMCs. The TCR was taken from a man over 45 in good health.

In DNA form, the CDR3 reads TGTGCCAGCAGTTACCTCCCGGGACTTCGGAGCTCCTACGAGCAGTACTTC. The encoded protein is CASSYLPGLRSSYEQYF. This chain joins TRBV6-2 or TRBV6-3 and TRBJ2-7, with D tentatively TRBD2 (6 bases). Germline lookup yields CDR1 MNHEY and CDR2 SVGEGT. CDR3 length: 17 residues. The ends were cut back, 2 bases at V and 0 bases at J, with 17 bases in the middle.